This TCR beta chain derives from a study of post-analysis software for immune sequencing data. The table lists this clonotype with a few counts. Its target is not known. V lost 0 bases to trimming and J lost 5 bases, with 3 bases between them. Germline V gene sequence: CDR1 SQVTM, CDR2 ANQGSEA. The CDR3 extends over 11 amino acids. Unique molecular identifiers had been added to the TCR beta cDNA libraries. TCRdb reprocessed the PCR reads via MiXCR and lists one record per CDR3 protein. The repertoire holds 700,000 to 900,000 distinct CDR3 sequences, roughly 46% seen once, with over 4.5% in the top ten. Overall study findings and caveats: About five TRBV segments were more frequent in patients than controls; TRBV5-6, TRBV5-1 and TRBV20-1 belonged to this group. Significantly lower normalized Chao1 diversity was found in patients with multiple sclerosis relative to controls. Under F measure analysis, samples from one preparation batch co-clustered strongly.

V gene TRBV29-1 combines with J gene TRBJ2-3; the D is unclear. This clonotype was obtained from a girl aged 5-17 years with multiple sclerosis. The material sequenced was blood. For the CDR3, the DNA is TGCAGCGTTGAAGAAGGAGATACGCAGTATTTT. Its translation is CSVEEGDTQYF.